The T cell receptor beta chain described here comes from a study of T cells in Graves' hyperthyroidism and ophthalmopathy. This clonotype was seen ten or more times. No antigen is known for it. Researchers took RNA transcripts and amplified the TCR beta CDR3 regions from them. TCR CDR3 underwent first-round RT-PCR with the HTBI primer set. TCRdb fed the multiplex PCR reads into MiXCR, producing one record per CDR3 protein. The data contain around 580,000 distinct CDR3 sequences, more than 45% of them singletons. Findings and limits, study-wide: Most thyroid clonotypes with frequency above 0.001 were detected in blood. The model predicted ophthalmopathy a median approximately 6.3 months before onset. Ophthalmopathy was separated from stable hyperthyroidism by a 13 V-J model.

Patients counted as stable if ophthalmopathy did not develop within 18 months. The ends lost 7 bases at V and 6 bases at J; junction bases unmatched: 7. CDR1 and CDR2 (germline): KGHDR, SFDVKD. CDR3 length: 15 amino acids. The sequenced material came from peripheral blood or thyroid tissue (not recorded which). The TCR was taken from a woman aged 18-30 years with Graves' hyperthyroidism. V usage is TRBV24-1 and J usage is TRBJ2-2; TRBD2 agrees at 10 bases. This CDR3 is CATREGLAESGELFF. The CDR3 DNA follows: TGTGCCACCAGGGAAGGACTAGCGGAATCCGGGGAGCTGTTTTTT.